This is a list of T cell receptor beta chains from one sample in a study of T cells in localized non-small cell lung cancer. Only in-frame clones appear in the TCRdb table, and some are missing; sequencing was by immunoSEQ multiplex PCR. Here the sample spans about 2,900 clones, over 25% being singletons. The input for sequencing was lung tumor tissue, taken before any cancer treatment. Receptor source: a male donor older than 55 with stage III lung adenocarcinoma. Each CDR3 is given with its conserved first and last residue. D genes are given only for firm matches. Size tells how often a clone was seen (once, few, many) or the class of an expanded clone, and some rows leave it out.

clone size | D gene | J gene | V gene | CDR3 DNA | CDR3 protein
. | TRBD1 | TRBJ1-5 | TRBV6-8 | TGTGCCAGCAGTGACTGGGACAGGGTAGATCAGCCCCAGCATTTT | CASSDWDRVDQPQHF
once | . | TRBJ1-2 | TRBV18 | TGTGCCAGCTCACCACAGCGCGCCTTGTATGGCTACACCTTC | CASSPQRALYGYTF
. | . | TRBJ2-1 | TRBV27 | TGTGCCAGCGGAACACACAGACAGGCCGAGCAGTTCTTC | CASGTHRQAEQFF
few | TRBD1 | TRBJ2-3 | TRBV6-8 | TGTGCCAGTAATTTACAGGGGGCAGGGACAGATACGCAGTATTTT | CASNLQGAGTDTQYF
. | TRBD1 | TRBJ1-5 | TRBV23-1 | TGCGCCAGCCGAGGGAAAGGGACAGGGGCCCGTGATCAGCCCCAGCATTTT | CASRGKGTGARDQPQHF
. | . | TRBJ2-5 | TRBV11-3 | TGTGCCAGCAGCTTAAATCTAGTCGGGGAGACCCAGTACTTC | CASSLNLVGETQYF
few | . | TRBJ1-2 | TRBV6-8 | TGTGCCAGCAGTTCGTCTTCCGGGCCCGGGAATGGCTACACCTTC | CASSSSSGPGNGYTF
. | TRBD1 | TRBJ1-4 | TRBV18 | TGTGCCAGCTCAGACCGGACAGGGGTTGAAAAACTGTTTTTT | CASSDRTGVEKLFF
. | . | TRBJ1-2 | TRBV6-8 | TGTGCCAGCAGTTACCTAGCCCCGGGACGGCGATTAGTTACCTTC | CASSYLAPGRRLVTF
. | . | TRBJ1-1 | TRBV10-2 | TGCGCCAGCAGTGAGTTCGGTCAATTGAACACTGAAGCTTTCTTT | CASSEFGQLNTEAFF
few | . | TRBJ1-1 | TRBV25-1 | TGTGCCAGCAGTGAATTTGGGGTCCGGGACGGACGTACTGAAGCTTTCTTT | CASSEFGVRDGRTEAFF
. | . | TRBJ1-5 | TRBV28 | TGTGCCAGCAGTGCCGGGGGAGTTGACAATCAGCCCCAGCATTTT | CASSAGGVDNQPQHF
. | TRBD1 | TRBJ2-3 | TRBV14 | TGTGCCAGCAGCAGCCGGGACAGGGGCCCCACAGATACGCAGTATTTT | CASSSRDRGPTDTQYF